This record covers a single T cell receptor beta chain. The antigen it binds to is not known. No base-level quality is on record; no much larger clone is a single base apart. These data come from a study of response to subunit inactivated influenza vaccine (dated by TCRdb to the late 2010s). About the full investigation: Deep quantitative profiling of the T cell receptor repertoire was used in the study to follow responses to a trivalent subunit inactivated influenza vaccine. The study at large found these results: According to the authors, only a limited number of new T cells may be recruited by each seasonal influenza vaccination.

Preparation of the library involved RT-PCR. Reads for this sample came from an Illumina HiSeq 2500. TCRdb redid the processing of the public reads, applying fastp at Q25 and MiXCR, and retained in-frame beta chains. Each entry is one CDR3 protein sequence, shown with its most common DNA and genes. The sample table contains approximately 290,000 distinct CDR3 sequences; only one count was recorded for about 20% of them. In total, the top ten clones hold 10% of the sample. The receptor's source is a man aged 50 to 69 who received an inactivated influenza vaccine. Donor details come from another sample of the same person, matched by shared clones. Specimen: PBMCs from blood, collected about 20 months after vaccination.

The DNA sequence reads TGCAGTGCTAGAGATGTAGAAAAAGTAGCCTACAATGAGCAGTTCTTC. The translation is CSARDVEKVAYNEQFF. In this chain, TRBV20-1 is recombined with TRBJ2-1, with no confidently assigned D gene. From the germline V gene (reference sequence), CDR1 is DFQATT and CDR2 is SNEGSKA. There are 16 amino acids in the CDR3, from cysteine to phenylalanine inclusive. The CDR3 DNA has 48 bases and is translated from base 1. V lost 0 bases and J lost 2 bases; the stretch between them is 14 bases long.